This T cell receptor beta chain was captured by sequencing in a study of cytomegalovirus exposure and HLA in healthy donors. Findings and caveats of the study: Listed as cytomegalovirus-associated were more than 150 TCR beta chains. Trimming of TCR beta V- and J-genes showed a link, identified in a later analysis, to a missense DCLRE1C variant. Sequence variants that were highly shared formed a cluster that was likely a sequencing artifact. Being productive about 87% or about 30% of the time was typical of most TCR beta V segments in an earlier analysis.

13 Jbeta primers and 60 Vbeta primers were used for the PCR. Method: immunoSEQ multiplex PCR; TCRdb's copy keeps in-frame clones and lacks some. The sample includes about 140,000 clones, approximately 91% of them seen just once. The CDR3 is 11 amino acids. The junction had 3 bases not matched to a gene; V was cut back by 9 bases and J by 6 bases. Germline V gene lookup returns CDR1 WNHNN and CDR2 SYGVQD (reference sequence). Note on this clone: What it binds is not known.

Sequenced sample: PBMCs. This chain connects TRBV10-1 to TRBJ1-1; TRBD1 agrees at 8 bases. The receptor was isolated from a woman aged 40 to 49 in good health and CMV-seronegative. CDR3 in amino acids: CARTGAAEAFF. The CDR3 nucleotides read TGCGCCAGGACAGGGGCCGCTGAAGCTTTCTTT.